This TCR beta chain was found in a study of CD8+CD57+ T cells in acquired aplastic anemia. Study-wide results and caveats: The CD8+ Simpson's diversity of patients and controls was not significantly different.

Per the germline V gene, CDR1 is SQVTM and CDR2 is ANQGSEA. This CDR3 spans 14 amino acids. With 6 bases clipped from V and 5 bases from J, the junction kept 7 bases outside the gene matches. Individuals selected for sequencing had exhibited CD8+CD57+ cell expansion on flow cytometry. At the time of blood sampling, patients had not yet received any therapy. Investigators profiled TCR beta VDJ and CDR3 from genomic DNA template. TCRdb re-analysed the reads in MiXCR, keeping a single row per CDR3 protein. The sample records some 200,000 distinct CDR3 sequences, around half being singletons. Comment on this clonotype: The antigen remains unidentified.

The chain joins TRBV29-1 to TRBJ2-3, with 11 bases aligning to TRBD1. Sequencing input: sorted CD4+, CD8+, or CD8+CD57+ T cells (not recorded which) from PBMCs. The receptor was isolated from a human donor with aplastic anemia. CDR3 DNA: TGCAGCGTGCAGGCAGGGACAGGGGGAGATACGCAGTATTTT. Its protein product is CSVQAGTGGDTQYF.